The source of this T cell receptor beta chain is a study of blood T cell repertoires in COVID-19. Study summary: Spain, Italy and the United States supplied samples that represented acute and convalescent COVID-19.

Assay used: immunoSEQ multiplex PCR; TCRdb lists only in-frame clones, some missing. The sample lists roughly 200,000 clones, 80% to 90% seen once, with over 9.5% in the top ten. V gave up 3 bases and J gave up 6 bases, with 12 bases separating them. This CDR3 region has 13 residues. A note on this clone: Different DNA sequences within this sample yield the same CDR3.

The V and J genes are TRBV12-3 or TRBV12-4 and TRBJ2-7; D possibly corresponds to TRBD2 (5 bases). Input material: peripheral blood. This clonotype was obtained from a human donor with active or convalescent COVID-19. The donor label of this sample is uncertain. The CDR3 sequence is CASSLDRGREQYF. The CDR3 coding sequence is TGTGCCAGCAGTTTGGATCGGGGTCGCGAGCAGTACTTC.